This T cell receptor beta chain was sequenced during a study of beta chain features in type 1 diabetes. About the research overall: All samples yielded around 98 million examined sorted cells.

Every bit of the isolated RNA underwent reverse transcription, so sequencing read expressed TCRB transcripts. Data came from immunoSEQ multiplex PCR; TCRdb stores just in-frame clones and leaves some out. Here the sample spans about 130,000 clones, nearly 9.5% being singletons. The count of this clone is one. Its antigen is unknown. CDR3 length equals 12 residues. The V and J ends lost 6 bases and 7 bases respectively, with 12 bases between them. Germline V gives CDR1 SNHLY, CDR2 FYNNEI. Study-level findings and limits: Patients with type 1 diabetes carried fewer insertions and had more deletions at their VDJ junctions. Sequencing the cDNA could make cells with high TCR expression show up more than they should. TCRB CDR3 length was moderately but significantly reduced in all four CD4+ subsets of Type 1 diabetes patients.

The chain has TRBV2 and TRBJ1-2, with D possibly TRBD1 on 6 matching bases. The source of this sequence is a man younger than 35 in good health. The sequenced sample consisted of central memory CD4+ T cells from blood. This CDR3 reads CASRDQGFGYTF. The CDR3 nucleotides are TGTGCCAGCAGGGACCAGGGGTTTGGCTACACCTTC.